This T cell receptor beta chain was sequenced for a study of tumor-infiltrating lymphocytes in primary liver carcinoma. The germline gives CDR1 SQVTM, CDR2 ANQGSEA. V gave up 5 bases and J gave up 2 bases, with 12 bases separating them. This CDR3 has 13 residues. The authors made TCR beta cDNA from approximately 500 ng total RNA with a constant-region primer. Nested multiplex PCR, run for three rounds with slightly modified ARM-PCR, yielded TCR beta libraries. Investigators reported that the first two PCR rounds, at roughly 10 cycles each, used TRBV1-TRBV30 forward primers with a C-beta reverse primer. TCRdb used MiXCR to reprocess the multiplex PCR reads, holding one entry per CDR3 protein. Here the sample spans approximately 79,000 distinct CDR3 sequences, over 60% being singletons. Each 20-30 mg portion of unsorted bulk tissue served as the source for co-extraction of RNA and DNA.

The V gene is TRBV29-1, the J gene TRBJ1-1; D gene ambiguous. Sequencing input: liver tumor tissue from sampling region 4. Subset defined: tumor region T4, right-lateral pole. The source is a man aged 40-55 years with primary liver carcinoma and hepatitis B virus infection. The CDR3 nucleotides read TGCAGCGTTACCCAAGAGGTTAACACTGAAGCTTTCTTT. It is translated as CSVTQEVNTEAFF.